One and the same sample provided the 8 T cell receptor beta chains below, sequenced in a study of sequential checkpoint blockade in melanoma (dated 2019 in TCRdb). Library prep was done by the immunoSEQ multiplex PCR assay. TCRdb stores this immuneACCESS table with in-frame sequences only. Part of the clones is absent; in the studies checked, under half of the shortfall reflects unresolved V genes, and no reason is known for the rest. Counted in this sample were about 6,100 clones; roughly half of them appeared once. The ten largest clones capture roughly 29% of the sample. Read against the paper, the sample's treatment or condition label means: randomized to nivolumab then ipilimumab (arm A) or the reverse (arm B). Material: CD8+ T cells sorted from blood (inferred from file names), obtained from a patient given nivolumab and ipilimumab in sequence. These receptor sequences come from a human patient with melanoma. Some clones in this sample may be carry-over from other donors' samples.

V is TRBV7-8 and J is TRBJ1-3; possible D gene TRBD1, 5 bases. This CDR3 has 16 residues. V was cut by 2 bases and J by 5 bases, with 16 bases left in between. Germline CDR1 reads SGHVS; CDR2 reads FQNEAQ. DNA of the CDR3: TGTGCCAGCAGCTTAAGGGGCCAGGGTGGGAGAAACACCATATATTTT. Translated, it gives CASSLRGQGGRNTIYF.

The chain employs TRBV5-1 and TRBJ1-4; 7 bases match TRBD1. After removal of 8 bases from V and 4 bases from J, the junction contained 11 bases not matched to a gene. CDR3 length: 15 amino acids. The V gene's germline CDR1 is SGHRS and CDR2 YFSETQ. CDR3 residues: CASKNQGDLNEKLFF. CDR3 DNA sequence: TGCGCCAGTAAAAACCAGGGGGATCTTAATGAAAAACTGTTTTTT.

This chain uses TRBV4-2 with TRBJ2-7; perhaps TRBD1 as D (6 bases). Trimming cost V 4 bases and J 4 bases, with 11 bases left between them. The CDR3 contains 13 residues. Per germline, CDR1 LGHNA and CDR2 YNFKEQ. The CDR3 nucleotides read TGTGCCAGCAGCCCGGACAGCCGGTACGAGCAGTACTTC. Protein: CASSPDSRYEQYF.

This sequence joins TRBV2 and TRBJ1-6; 9 nucleotides match TRBD1. Germline values: CDR1 SNHLY, CDR2 FYNNEI. This CDR3 region has 15 residues. V lost 8 bases and J lost 9; bases outside the gene matches: 11. The CDR3 loop is CASGRTGTGRSPLHF. The CDR3 DNA reads TGTGCCAGCGGTCGAACCGGGACAGGGCGTTCACCCCTCCACTTT.

The CDR3, as DNA: TGTGCCAGCAGTTTCGGTCAGGGGCAGCCCCAGCATTTT. It translates to CASSFGQGQPQHF. This rearrangement joins TRBV27 to TRBJ1-5; the D gene is possibly TRBD1 (6 bases). Germline CDR1 and CDR2: MNHEY and SMNVEV (reference sequence). CDR3 length: 13 residues. The V and J ends lost 3 bases and 7 bases respectively, with 10 bases between them.

The chain links TRBV5-1 to TRBJ2-7, with 9 bases lining up with TRBD1. The junction had 12 bases not matched to a gene; V was cut back by 4 bases and J by 10 bases. The germline CDR1 and CDR2 sequences are SGHRS and YFSETQ. CDR3 length: 14 residues. CDR3 coding DNA: TGCGCCAGCAGCCCCGGACAGGGGACGTACGTTCAGTACTTC. Protein: CASSPGQGTYVQYF.

Here the CDR3 DNA reads TGTGCCAGCAGCTTAATCCAGGGCACCGGGGAGCTGTTTTTT. Amino acid sequence: CASSLIQGTGELFF. The V gene is TRBV7-9, the J gene TRBJ2-2, with D possibly matching TRBD1 (5 bases). The V gene's germline CDR1 is SEHNR and CDR2 FQNEAQ (reference sequence). V lost 2 bases and J lost 4, with 8 bases in between. The CDR3 length is 14 residues. Complete variable domain (other parts from reference TRBV7-9 and TRBJ2-2): DTGVSQNPRHKITKRGQNVTFRCDPISEHNRLYWYRQTLGQGPEFLTYFQNEAQLEKSRLLSDRFSAERPKGSFSTLEIQRTEQGDSAMYLCASSLIQGTGELFFGEGSRLTVL.

This clone rates as medium-sized. CDR3 amino acids: CASSQDRRGNTEAFF. The CDR3 nucleotides read TGCGCCAGCAGCCAAGATAGAAGGGGAAACACTGAAGCTTTCTTT. The chain links TRBV4-1 to TRBJ1-1, with D perhaps matching TRBD1 (5 bases). Trimming took off 0 bases at V and 2 bases at J, with 10 bases between the two ends. Germline V lookup: CDR1 MGHRA, CDR2 YSYEKL. This CDR3 comprises 15 residues.